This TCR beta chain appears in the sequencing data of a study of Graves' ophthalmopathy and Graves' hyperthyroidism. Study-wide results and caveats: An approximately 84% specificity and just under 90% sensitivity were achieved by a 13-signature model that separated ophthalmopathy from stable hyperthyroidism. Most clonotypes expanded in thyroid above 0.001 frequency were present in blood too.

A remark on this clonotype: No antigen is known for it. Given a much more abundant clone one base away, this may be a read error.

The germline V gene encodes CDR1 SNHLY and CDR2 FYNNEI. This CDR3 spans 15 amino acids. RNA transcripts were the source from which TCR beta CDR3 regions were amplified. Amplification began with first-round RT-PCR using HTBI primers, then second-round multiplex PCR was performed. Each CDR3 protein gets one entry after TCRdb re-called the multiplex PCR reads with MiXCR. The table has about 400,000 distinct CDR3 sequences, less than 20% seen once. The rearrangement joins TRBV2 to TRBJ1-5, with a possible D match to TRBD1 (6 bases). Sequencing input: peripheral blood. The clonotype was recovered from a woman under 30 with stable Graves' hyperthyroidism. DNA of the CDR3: TGTGCCGGCAGTGTCGGCGGGGGCGGCAATCAGCCCCAGCATTTT. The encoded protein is CAGSVGGGGNQPQHF.